This TCR beta chain was recorded in a study of cytomegalovirus exposure and HLA in healthy donors. Findings and limits, study-wide: Specificity for CMV antigens was confirmed in vitro for a few of the CMV-associated chains. Certain sequence variants were highly shared and formed a cluster, and this cluster was likely a sequencing artifact. One variant, a missense change in DCLRE1C, was linked in a later analysis to TCR beta V- and J-gene trimming.

Both 60 Vbeta primers and 13 Jbeta primers went into the PCR. The assay was immunoSEQ multiplex PCR, and TCRdb's table has in-frame clones only and misses some. The sample includes 120,000 or so clones, over 65% of them seen just once. The CDR3 covers 13 residues. CDR1 is SSHAT, CDR2 FNYEAQ, per germline (reference sequence). Concerning this clone itself: Its antigen is not known. A junction boundary mismatches the germline segment, possibly from a read error.

Sequencing was performed on PBMCs. The TCR sequence derives from a middle-aged woman in good health and CMV-seronegative. V and J are TRBV7-7 and TRBJ2-5, with D uncertain. The CDR3 nucleotides read TGTGCTAGCAGCTTCTCTTTCCAAGAGACCCAGTACTTC. This codes for CASSFSFQETQYF.